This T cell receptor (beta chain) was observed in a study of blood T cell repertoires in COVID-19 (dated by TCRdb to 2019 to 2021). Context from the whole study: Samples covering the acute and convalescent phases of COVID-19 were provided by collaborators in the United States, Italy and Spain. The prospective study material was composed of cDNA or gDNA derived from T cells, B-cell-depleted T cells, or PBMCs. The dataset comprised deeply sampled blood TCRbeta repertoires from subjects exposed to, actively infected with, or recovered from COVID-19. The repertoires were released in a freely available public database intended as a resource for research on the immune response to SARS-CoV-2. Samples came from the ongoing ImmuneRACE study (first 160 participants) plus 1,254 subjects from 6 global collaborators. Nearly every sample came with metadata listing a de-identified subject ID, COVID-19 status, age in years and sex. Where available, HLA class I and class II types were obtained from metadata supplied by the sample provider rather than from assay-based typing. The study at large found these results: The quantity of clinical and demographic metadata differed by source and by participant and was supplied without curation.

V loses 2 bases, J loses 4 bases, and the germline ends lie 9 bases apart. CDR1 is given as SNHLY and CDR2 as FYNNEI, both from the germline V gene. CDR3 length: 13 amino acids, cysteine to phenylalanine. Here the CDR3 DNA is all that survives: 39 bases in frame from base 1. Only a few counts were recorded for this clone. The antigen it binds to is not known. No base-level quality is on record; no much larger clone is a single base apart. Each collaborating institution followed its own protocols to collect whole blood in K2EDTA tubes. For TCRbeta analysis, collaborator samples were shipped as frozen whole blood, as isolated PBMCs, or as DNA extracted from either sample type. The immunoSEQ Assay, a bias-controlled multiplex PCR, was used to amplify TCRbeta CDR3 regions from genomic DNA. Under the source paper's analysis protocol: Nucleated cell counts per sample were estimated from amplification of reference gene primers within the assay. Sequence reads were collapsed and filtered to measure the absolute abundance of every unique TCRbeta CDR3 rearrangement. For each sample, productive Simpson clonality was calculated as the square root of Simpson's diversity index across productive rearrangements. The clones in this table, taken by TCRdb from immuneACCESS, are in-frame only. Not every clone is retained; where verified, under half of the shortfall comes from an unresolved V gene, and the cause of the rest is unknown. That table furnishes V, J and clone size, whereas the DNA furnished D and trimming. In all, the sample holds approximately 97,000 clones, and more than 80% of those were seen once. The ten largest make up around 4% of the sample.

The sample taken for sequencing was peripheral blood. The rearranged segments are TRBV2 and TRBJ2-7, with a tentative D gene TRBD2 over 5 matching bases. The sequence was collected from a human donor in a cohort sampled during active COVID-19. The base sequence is TGTGCCAGCAGTGAAAGGAGGTTGTACGAGCAGTACTTC. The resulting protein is CASSERRLYEQYF. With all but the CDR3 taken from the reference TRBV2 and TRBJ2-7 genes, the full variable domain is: EPEVTQTPSHQVTQMGQEVILRCVPISNHLYFYWYRQILGQKVEFLVSFYNNEISEKSEIFDDQFSVERPDGSNFTLKIRSTKLEDSAMYFCASSERRLYEQYFGPGTRLTVT.